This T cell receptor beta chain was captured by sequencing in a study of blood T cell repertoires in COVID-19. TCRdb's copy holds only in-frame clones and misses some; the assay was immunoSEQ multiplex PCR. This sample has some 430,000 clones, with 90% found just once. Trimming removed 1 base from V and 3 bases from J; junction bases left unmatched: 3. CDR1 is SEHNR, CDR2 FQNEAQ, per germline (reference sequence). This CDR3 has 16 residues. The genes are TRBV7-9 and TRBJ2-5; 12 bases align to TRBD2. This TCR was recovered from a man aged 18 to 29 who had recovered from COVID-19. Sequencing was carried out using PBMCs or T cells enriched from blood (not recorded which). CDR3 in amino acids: CASSLGSSGGEETQYF. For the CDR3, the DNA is TGTGCCAGCAGCTTAGGGTCTAGCGGGGGGGAAGAGACCCAGTACTTC.